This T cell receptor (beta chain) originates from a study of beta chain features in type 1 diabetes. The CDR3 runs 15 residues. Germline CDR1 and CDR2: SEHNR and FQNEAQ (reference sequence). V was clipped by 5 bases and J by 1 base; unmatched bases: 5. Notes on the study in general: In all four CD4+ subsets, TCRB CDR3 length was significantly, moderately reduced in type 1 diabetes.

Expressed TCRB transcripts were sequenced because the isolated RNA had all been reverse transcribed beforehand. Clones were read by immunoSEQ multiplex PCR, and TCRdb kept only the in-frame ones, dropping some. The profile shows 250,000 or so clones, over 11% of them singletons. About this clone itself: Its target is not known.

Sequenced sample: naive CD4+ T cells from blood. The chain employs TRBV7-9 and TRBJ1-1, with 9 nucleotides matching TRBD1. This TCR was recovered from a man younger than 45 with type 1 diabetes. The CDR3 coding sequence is TGTGCCAGCAGCACAGACAGGGGGGAGAACACTGAAGCTTTCTTT. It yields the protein CASSTDRGENTEAFF.